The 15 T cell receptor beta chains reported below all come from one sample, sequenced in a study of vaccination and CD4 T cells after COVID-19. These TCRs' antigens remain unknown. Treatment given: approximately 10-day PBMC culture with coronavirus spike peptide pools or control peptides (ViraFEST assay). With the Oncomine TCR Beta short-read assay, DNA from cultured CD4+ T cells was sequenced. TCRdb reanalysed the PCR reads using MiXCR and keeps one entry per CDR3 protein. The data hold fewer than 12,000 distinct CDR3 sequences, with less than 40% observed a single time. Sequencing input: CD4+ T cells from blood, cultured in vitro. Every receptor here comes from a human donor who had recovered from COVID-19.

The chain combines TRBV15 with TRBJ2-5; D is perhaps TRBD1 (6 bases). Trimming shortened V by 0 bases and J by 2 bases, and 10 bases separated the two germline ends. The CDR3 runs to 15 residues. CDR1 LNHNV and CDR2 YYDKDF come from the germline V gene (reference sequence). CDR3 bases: TGTGCCACCAGCAGAGATATCGGACAGCAAGAGACCCAGTACTTC. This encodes CATSRDIGQQETQYF.

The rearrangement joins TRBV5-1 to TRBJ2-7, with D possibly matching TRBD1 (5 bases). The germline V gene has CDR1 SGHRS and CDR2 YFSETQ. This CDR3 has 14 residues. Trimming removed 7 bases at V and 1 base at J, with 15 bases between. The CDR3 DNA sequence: TGCGCCAGCGGCCCCGGTGACAGATCCTACGAGCAGTACTTC. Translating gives CASGPGDRSYEQYF. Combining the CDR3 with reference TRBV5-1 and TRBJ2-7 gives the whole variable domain KAGVTQTPRYLIKTRGQQVTLSCSPISGHRSVSWYQQTPGQGLQFLFEYFSETQRNKGNFPGRFSGRQFSNSRSEMNVSTLELGDSALYLCASGPGDRSYEQYFGPGTRLTVT.

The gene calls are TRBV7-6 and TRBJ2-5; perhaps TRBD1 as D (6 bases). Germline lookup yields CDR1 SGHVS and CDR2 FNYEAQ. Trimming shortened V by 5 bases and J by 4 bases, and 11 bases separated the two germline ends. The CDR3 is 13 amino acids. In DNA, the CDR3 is TGTGCCAGCAGCAACAGGGTACCAGAGACCCAGTACTTC. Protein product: CASSNRVPETQYF.

In DNA, the CDR3 is TGTGCCAGCGGGGAGGAGACCCAGTACTTC. Its translation is CASGEETQYF. The V gene is TRBV5-4, the J gene TRBJ2-5, with D possibly matching TRBD2 (5 bases). The CDR3 totals 10 residues. Trimming stripped 7 bases from V and 5 bases from J, with 6 bases between. CDR1 is SGHNT, CDR2 YYREEE, per germline (reference sequence).

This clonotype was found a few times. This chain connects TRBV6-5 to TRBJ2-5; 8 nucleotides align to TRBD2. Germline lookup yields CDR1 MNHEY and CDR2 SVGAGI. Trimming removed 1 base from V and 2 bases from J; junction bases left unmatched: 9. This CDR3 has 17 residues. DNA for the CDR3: TGTGCCAGCAGTTACTGGGAGGGTAGCGGGGAACAAGAGACCCAGTACTTC. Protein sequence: CASSYWEGSGEQETQYF.

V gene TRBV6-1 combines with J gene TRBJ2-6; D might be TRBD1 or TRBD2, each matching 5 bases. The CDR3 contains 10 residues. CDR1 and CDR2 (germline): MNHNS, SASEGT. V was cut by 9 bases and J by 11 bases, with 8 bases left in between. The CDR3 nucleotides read TGTGCCAGTGGGACCGACGTCCTGACTTTC. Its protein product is CASGTDVLTF.

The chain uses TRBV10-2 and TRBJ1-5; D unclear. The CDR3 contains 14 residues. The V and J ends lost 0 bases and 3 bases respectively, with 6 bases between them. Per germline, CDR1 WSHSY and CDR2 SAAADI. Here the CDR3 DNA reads TGCGCCAGCAGTGAGTCAGGGTTCAATCAGCCCCAGCATTTT. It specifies CASSESGFNQPQHF.

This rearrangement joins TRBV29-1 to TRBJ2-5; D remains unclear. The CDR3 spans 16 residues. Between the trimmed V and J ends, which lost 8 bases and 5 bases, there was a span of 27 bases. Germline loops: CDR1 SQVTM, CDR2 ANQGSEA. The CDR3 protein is CSTPGARRAPGETQYF. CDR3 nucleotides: TGCAGCACCCCGGGCGCGAGGAGAGCCCCTGGGGAGACCCAGTACTTC.

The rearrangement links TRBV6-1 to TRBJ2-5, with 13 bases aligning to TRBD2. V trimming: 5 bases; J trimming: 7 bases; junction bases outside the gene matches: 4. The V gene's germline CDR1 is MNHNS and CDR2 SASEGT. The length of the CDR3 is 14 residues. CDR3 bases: TGTGCCAGCAGTACTAGCGGGGGGGCGGGGACCCAGTACTTC. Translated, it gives CASSTSGGAGTQYF.

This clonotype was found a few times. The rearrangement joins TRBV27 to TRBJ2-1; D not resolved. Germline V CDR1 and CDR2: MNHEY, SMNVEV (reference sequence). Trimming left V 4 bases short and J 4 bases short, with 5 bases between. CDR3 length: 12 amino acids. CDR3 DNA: TGTGCCAGCAGTTCCCTTTACAATGAGCAGTTCTTC. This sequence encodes CASSSLYNEQFF.

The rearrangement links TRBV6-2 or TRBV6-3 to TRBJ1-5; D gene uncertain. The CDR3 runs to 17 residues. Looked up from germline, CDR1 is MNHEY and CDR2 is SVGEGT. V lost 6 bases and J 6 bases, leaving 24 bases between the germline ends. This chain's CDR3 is CASSYITTGSQVQPQHF. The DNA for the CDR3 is TGTGCCAGCAGCTACATTACAACCGGGTCCCAGGTTCAGCCCCAGCATTTT.

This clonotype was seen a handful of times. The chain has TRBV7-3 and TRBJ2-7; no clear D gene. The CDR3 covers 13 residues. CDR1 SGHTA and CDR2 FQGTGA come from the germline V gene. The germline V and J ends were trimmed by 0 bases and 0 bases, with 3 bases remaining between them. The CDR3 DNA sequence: TGTGCCAGCAGCTTAACGTACTCCTACGAGCAGTACTTC. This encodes CASSLTYSYEQYF.

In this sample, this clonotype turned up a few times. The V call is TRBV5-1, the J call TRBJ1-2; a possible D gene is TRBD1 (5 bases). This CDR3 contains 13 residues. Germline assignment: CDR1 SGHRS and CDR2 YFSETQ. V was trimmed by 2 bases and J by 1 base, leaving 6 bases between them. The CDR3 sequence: CASSFDSNYGYTF. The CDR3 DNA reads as TGCGCCAGCAGCTTCGACAGTAACTATGGCTACACCTTC.

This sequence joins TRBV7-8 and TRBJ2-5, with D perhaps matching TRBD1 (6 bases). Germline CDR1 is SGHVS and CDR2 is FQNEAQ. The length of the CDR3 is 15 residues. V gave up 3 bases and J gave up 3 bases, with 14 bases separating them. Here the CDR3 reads CASSLRRTAKETQYF. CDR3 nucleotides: TGTGCCAGCAGCTTGAGGAGGACAGCTAAAGAGACCCAGTACTTC. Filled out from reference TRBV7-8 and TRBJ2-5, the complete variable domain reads GAGVSQSPRYKVAKRGQDVALRCDPISGHVSLFWYQQALGQGPEFLTYFQNEAQLDKSGLPSDRFFAERPEGSVSTLKIQRTQQEDSAVYLCASSLRRTAKETQYFGPGTRLLVL.

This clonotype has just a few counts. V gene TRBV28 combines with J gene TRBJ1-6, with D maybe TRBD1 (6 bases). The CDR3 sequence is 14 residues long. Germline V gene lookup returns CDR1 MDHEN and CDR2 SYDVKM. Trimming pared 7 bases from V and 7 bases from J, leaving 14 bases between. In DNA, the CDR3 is TGTGCCAGCACGGGGGCATTTTTAAATTCACCCCTCCACTTT. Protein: CASTGAFLNSPLHF.